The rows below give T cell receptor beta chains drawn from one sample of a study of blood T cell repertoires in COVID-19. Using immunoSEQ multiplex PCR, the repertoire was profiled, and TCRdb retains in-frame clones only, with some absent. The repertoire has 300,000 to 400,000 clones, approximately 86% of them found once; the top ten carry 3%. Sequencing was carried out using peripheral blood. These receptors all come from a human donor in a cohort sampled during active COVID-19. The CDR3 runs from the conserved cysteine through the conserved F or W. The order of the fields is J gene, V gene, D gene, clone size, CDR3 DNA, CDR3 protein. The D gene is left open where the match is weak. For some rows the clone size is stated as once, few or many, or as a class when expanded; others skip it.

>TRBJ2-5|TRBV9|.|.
TGTGCCAGCAGCGTAGGGCCCCCACCACAAGAGACCCAGTACTTC
CASSVGPPPQETQYF
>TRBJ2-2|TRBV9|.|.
TGTGCCAGCAGCCAGGGTGGAGGGGAGCTGTTTTTT
CASSQGGGELFF
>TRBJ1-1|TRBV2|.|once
TGTGCCAGCAGTGGGGAGGGAAACACTGAAGCTTTCTTT
CASSGEGNTEAFF
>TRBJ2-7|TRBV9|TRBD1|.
TGTGCCAGCAGCGTTAGGACAGGGGGCGGCGAGCAGTACTTC
CASSVRTGGGEQYF
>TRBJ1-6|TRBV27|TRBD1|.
TGTGCCAGCAGGCCCGGGACAGCAGGTTCACCCCTCCACTTT
CASRPGTAGSPLHF
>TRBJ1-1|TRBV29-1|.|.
TGCAGCGTTCTAATCACTGAAGCTTTCTTT
CSVLITEAFF
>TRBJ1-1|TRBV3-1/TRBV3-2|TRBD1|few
TGTGCCAGCAGCCAAGATGGGACAGCCCACCCTCCTGAAGCTTTCTTT
CASSQDGTAHPPEAFF
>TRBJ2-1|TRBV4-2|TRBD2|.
TGTGCCAGCAGCCAAGATGTAGGGAGACTAGCGGGAGAATACAATGAGCAGTTCTTC
CASSQDVGRLAGEYNEQFF
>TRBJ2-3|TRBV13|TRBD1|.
TGTGCCAGCAGCACACACAGGGGGCCCACAGATACGCAGTATTTT
CASSTHRGPTDTQYF
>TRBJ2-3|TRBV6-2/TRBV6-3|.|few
TGTGCCAGCAGTCTGAGCGGACCGCGAACAGATACGCAGTATTTT
CASSLSGPRTDTQYF
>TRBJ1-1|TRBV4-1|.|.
TGCGCCAGCAGCCAAGACTGGGCCACTGAAGCTTTCTTT
CASSQDWATEAFF
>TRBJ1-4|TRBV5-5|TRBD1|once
TGTGCCAGCAGCCTTAAGGACAGGGGCTATGAAAAACTGTTTTTT
CASSLKDRGYEKLFF
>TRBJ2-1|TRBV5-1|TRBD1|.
TGCGCCAGCAAAATCCAGGGGGCTTACAATGAGCAGTTCTTC
CASKIQGAYNEQFF
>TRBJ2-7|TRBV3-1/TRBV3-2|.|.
TGTGCCAGCAGCCAACTAGCTCGGAGCAACTACGAGCAGTACTTC
CASSQLARSNYEQYF
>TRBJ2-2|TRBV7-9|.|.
TGTGCCAGCAGGGCCTTCGAGGGCGCGAACACCGGGGAGCTGTTTTTT
CASRAFEGANTGELFF
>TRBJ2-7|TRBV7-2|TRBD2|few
TGTGCCAGCAGCCCCCAGAGCGGGAGGGCCGAAGAGCAGTACTTC
CASSPQSGRAEEQYF
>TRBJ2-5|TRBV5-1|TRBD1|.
TGCGCCAGCAGCTTGGCTCGACAGGGGCGGCAAGAGACCCAGTACTTC
CASSLARQGRQETQYF
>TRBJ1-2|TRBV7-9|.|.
TGTGCCAGCAGCCATCGAGCAGGGTATCGGGGCTACACCTTC
CASSHRAGYRGYTF
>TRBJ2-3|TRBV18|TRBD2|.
TGTGCCAGCTCACCCGAGGGACTAGGTACCGCCACACAAGATACGCAGTATTTT
CASSPEGLGTATQDTQYF
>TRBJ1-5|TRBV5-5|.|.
TGTGCCAGCAGCTTGGGCTCAGGGGAAAATCAGCCCCAGCATTTT
CASSLGSGENQPQHF
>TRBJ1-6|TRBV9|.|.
TGTGCCAGCAGCGCGGGGGGGTATTGGGAGAAAAATTCACCCCTCCACTTT
CASSAGGYWEKNSPLHF
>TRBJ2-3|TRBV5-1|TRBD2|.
TGCGCCAGCAGCCTACCGGGACTAGCGGGAGGGTCCAATCAGTATTTT
CASSLPGLAGGSNQYF
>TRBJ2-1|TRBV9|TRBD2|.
TGTGCCAGCAGCGTGGCGCGAGCTAGCGGCTACAATGAGCAGTTCTTC
CASSVARASGYNEQFF
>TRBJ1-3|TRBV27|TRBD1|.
TGTGCCAGCCGATTGCGACAGGGGGATGGAAACACCATATATTTT
CASRLRQGDGNTIYF
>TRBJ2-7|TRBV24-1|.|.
TGTGCCACCAGTGATTTGCATTGCGCAGGGGTAATTAGGGAGCAGTACTTC
CATSDLHCAGVIREQYF
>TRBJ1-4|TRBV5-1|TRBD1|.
TGCGCCAGCAGCGGGAGGACAGGGGAAAATGAAAAACTGTTTTTT
CASSGRTGENEKLFF
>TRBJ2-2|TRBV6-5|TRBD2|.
TGTGCCAGCAGTTATGGTGGGACTAGCGGCACCGGGGAGCTGTTTTTT
CASSYGGTSGTGELFF
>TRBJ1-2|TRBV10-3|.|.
TGTGCCATCAGTGAAGACGGGGGAGGCTATGGCTACACCTTC
CAISEDGGGYGYTF
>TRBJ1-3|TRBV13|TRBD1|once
TGTGCCAGCAGCTTATACAGGGGGCCACCCCACACCATATATTTT
CASSLYRGPPHTIYF
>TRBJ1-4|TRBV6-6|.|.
TGTGCCAGCAGTCGACAGTACGGGACAAATTATGAAAAACTGTTTTTT
CASSRQYGTNYEKLFF
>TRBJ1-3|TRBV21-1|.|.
TGTGCCAGCAGCAAAGCGCGAGACAGAATCTCTGGAAACACCATATATTTT
CASSKARDRISGNTIYF
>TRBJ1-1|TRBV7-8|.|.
TGTGCCAGCAGCTTAGCTGCGGGGAACACTGAAGCTTTCTTT
CASSLAAGNTEAFF
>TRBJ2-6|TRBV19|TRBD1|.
TGTGCCAGTAGCTCGACAGGGGTATATTCCACTGGGGCCAACGTCCTGACTTTC
CASSSTGVYSTGANVLTF
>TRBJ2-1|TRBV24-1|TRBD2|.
TGTGCCACCAGTGACCGCACTAGCGGGGGCGGCAATGAGCAGTTCTTC
CATSDRTSGGGNEQFF
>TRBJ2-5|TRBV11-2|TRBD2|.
TGTGCCAGCAGCCCCTTGAGCGGGGGCTTCCGAGAGACCCAGTACTTC
CASSPLSGGFRETQYF
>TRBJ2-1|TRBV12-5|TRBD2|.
TGTGCTAGTGGCCCGGGACTAGCGAACAATGAGCAGTTCTTC
CASGPGLANNEQFF
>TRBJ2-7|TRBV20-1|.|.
TGCAGTGCTAGTCCAGGGCCCTACGAGCAGTACTTC
CSASPGPYEQYF
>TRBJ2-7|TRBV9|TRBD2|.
TGTGCCAGCAGCGTTGGGACTAGTATCTACGAGCAGTACTTC
CASSVGTSIYEQYF
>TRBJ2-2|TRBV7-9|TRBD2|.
TGTGCCAGCAGCCCCCCCGGGGGGGCGAACACCGGGGAGCTGTTTTTT
CASSPPGGANTGELFF
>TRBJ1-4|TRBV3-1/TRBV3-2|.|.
TGTGCCAGCAGCCATCTGGGAGCGAGCTCCCGACCAACTAATGAAAAACTGTTTTTT
CASSHLGASSRPTNEKLFF
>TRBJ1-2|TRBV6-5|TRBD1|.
TGTGCCAGCAGGATAGGACAGGGGGCATATGGCTACACCTTC
CASRIGQGAYGYTF
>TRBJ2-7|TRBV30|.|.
TGTGCCTGGAGTGTACGTTCAGGATTCTACGAGCAGTACTTC
CAWSVRSGFYEQYF
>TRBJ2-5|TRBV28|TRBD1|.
TGTGCCAGCAGTACGCACAGGGGGCGTTATGAGACCCAGTACTTC
CASSTHRGRYETQYF
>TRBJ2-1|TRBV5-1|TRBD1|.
TGCGCCAGCTGCGGACAGGGGGCTCTGGATGAGCAGTTCTTC
CASCGQGALDEQFF
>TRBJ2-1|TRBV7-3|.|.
TGTGCCAGCAGCCCGGGATTTGGCTCCTACAATGAGCAGTTCTTC
CASSPGFGSYNEQFF
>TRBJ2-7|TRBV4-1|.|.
TGCGCCAGCAGCCAAGATCGGTCCTACGAGCAGTACTTC
CASSQDRSYEQYF
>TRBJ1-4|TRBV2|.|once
TGTGCCAGCAATGGGGTCAGGGGTTTGCAGGAAAAACTGTTTTTT
CASNGVRGLQEKLFF
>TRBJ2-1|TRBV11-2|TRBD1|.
TGTGCCAGCAGCTTAGATGGTAAAGGGAGTGGGACAGGGTTAAATGAGCAGTTCTTC
CASSLDGKGSGTGLNEQFF
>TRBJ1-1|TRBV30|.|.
TGTGCCTGGAGTGTGGTTGGGGGCCCCACTGAAGCTTTCTTT
CAWSVVGGPTEAFF